This T cell receptor (beta chain) appears in the sequencing data of a study of blood T cells in healthy people across ages. Study conclusions and caveats: Estimates based on one million T cells were treated as lower bounds.

This clonotype has more than one count but fewer than ten. Its specificity is not known. It was with a sample-barcoded 5' primer and a J-beta primer mix that a second PCR of about 6 to 12 cycles was run. Via MiXCR, TCRdb re-called the 5' RACE reads, giving one row per CDR3 protein. This table has 540,000 or so distinct CDR3 sequences, approximately 27% appearing once. The sample was blood. The TCR sequence derives from a woman between 65 and 79 years old in good health.

CDR3 DNA sequence: TGTGCCATCAATCCAACAGGTTTGGGGCCTGGAAACACCATATATTTT. It is translated as CAINPTGLGPGNTIYF. This sequence joins TRBV10-3 and TRBJ1-3; D is possibly TRBD1 (5 bases). Germline CDR1 ENHRY, CDR2 SYGVKD. This CDR3 contains 16 residues. V lost 7 bases to trimming and J lost 2 bases, with 18 bases between them.